The clone carrying this TCR beta chain was detected many times. These data come from a study of early T cells in non-severe SARS-CoV-2 infection. Overall study: Unsorted whole-blood RNA was sequenced in bulk, leaving chains unpaired.

Unique molecular identifiers were added to individual cDNA molecules. TCRdb re-analysed the 5' RACE reads in MiXCR, keeping a single row per CDR3 protein. The table includes about 110,000 distinct CDR3 sequences, roughly an eighth detected once. The length of the CDR3 is 11 residues. Trimming stripped 3 bases from V and 4 bases from J, with 3 bases between. What was sequenced was whole blood. The V gene is TRBV12-3 or TRBV12-4, the J gene TRBJ2-5; D remains ambiguous. The TCR comes from an adult who was a healthcare worker with PCR-confirmed SARS-CoV-2 infection or an uninfected control (not recorded which). The CDR3: CASSFTETQYF. The CDR3 region has the DNA TGTGCCAGCAGTTTTACAGAGACCCAGTACTTC.